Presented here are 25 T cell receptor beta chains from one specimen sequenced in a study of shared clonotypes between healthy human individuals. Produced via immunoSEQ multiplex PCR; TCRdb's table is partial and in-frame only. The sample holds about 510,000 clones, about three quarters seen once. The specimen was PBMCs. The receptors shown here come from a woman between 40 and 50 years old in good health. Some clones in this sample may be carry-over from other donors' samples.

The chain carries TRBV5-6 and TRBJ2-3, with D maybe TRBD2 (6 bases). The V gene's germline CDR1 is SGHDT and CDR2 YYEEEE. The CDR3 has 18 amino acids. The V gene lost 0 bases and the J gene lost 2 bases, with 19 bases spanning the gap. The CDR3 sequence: CASSLAGDYLQITDTQYF. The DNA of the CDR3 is TGTGCCAGCAGCTTGGCGGGAGATTACCTCCAAATCACAGATACGCAGTATTTT. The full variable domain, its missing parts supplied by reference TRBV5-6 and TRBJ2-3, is DAGVTQSPTHLIKTRGQQVTLRCSPKSGHDTVSWYQQALGQGPQFIFQYYEEEERQRGNFPDRFSGHQFPNYSSELNVNALLLGDSALYLCASSLAGDYLQITDTQYFGPGTRLTVL.

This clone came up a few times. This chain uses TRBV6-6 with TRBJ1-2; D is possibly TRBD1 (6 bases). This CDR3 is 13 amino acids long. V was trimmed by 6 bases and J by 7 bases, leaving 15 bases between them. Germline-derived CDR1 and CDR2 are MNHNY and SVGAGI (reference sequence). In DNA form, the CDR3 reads TGTGCCAGCAGCACGGACAGCATGGGTGGCTACACCTTC. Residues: CASSTDSMGGYTF.

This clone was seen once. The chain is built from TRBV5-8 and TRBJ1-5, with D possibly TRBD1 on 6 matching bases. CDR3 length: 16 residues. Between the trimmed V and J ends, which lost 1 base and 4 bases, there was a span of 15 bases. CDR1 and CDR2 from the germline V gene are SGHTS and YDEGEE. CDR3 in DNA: TGTGCCAGCAGCTTGACGCTGGGGGGGGCGAATCAGCCCCAGCATTTT. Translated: CASSLTLGGANQPQHF.

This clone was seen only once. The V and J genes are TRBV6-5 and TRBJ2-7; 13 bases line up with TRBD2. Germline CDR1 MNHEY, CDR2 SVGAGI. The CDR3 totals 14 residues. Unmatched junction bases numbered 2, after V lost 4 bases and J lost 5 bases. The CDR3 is CASSWTSGRNEQYF. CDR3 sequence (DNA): TGTGCCAGCAGTTGGACTAGCGGGAGAAACGAGCAGTACTTC.

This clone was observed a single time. This chain's CDR3 is CASSFSTRSSYNEQFF. The DNA of the CDR3 is TGTGCCAGCAGCTTCTCGACCAGAAGCTCCTACAATGAGCAGTTCTTC. This chain uses TRBV7-9 with TRBJ2-1, with D hard to call. Germline loops: CDR1 SEHNR, CDR2 FQNEAQ (reference sequence). The ends were cut back, 3 bases at V and 0 bases at J, with 12 bases in the middle. This CDR3 region has 16 residues.

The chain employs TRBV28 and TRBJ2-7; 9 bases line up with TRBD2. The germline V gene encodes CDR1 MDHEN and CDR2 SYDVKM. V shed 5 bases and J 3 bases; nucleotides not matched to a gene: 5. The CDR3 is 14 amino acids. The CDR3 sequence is CASSAKTSGYEQYF. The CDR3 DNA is TGTGCCAGCAGTGCCAAGACTAGCGGCTACGAGCAGTACTTC.

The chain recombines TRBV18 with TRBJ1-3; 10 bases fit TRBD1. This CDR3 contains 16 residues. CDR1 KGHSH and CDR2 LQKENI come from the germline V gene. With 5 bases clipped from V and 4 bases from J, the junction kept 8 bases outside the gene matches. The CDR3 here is CASSTDRGLKGNTIYF. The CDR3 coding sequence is TGTGCCAGCTCAACCGACAGGGGGCTGAAAGGAAACACCATATATTTT.

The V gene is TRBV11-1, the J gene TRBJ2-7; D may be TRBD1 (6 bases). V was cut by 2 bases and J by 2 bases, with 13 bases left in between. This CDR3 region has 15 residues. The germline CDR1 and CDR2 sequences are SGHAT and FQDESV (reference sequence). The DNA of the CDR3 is TGTGCCAGCAGCTTAAGCCAGGGGTTCGCCTACGAGCAGTACTTC. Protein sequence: CASSLSQGFAYEQYF.

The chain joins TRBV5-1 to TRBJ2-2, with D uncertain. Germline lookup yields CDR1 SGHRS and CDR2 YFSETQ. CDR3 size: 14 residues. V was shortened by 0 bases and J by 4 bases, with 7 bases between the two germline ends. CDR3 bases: TGCGCCAGCAGCTTGGGACTGGGCACCGGGGAGCTGTTTTTT. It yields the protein CASSLGLGTGELFF.

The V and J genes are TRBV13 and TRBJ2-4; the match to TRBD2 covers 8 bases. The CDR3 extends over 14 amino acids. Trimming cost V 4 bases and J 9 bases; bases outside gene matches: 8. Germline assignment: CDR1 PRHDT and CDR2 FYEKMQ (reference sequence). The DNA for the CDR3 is TGTGCCAGCAGCTCCACTAGCGGCGGAGGCATTCAGTACTTC. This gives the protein CASSSTSGGGIQYF.

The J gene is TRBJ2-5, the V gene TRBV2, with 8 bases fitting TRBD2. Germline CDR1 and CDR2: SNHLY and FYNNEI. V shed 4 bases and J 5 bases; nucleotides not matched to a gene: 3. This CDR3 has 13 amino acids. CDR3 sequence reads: CASSAREGETQYF. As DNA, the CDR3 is TGTGCCAGCAGTGCCCGGGAGGGGGAGACCCAGTACTTC.

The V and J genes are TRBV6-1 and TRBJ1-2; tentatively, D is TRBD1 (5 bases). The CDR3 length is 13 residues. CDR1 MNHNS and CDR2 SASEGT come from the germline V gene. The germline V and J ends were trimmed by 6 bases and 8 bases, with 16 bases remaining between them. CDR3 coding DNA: TGTGCCAGCAGGGAAACGGGGGAGGGAGGCTACACCTTC. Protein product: CASRETGEGGYTF.

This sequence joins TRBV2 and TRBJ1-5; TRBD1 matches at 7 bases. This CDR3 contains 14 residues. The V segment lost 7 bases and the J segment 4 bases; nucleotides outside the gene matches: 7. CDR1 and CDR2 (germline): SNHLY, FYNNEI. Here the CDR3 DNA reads TGTGCCAGCAAGATCTTACAGGGGAATCAGCCCCAGCATTTT. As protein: CASKILQGNQPQHF.

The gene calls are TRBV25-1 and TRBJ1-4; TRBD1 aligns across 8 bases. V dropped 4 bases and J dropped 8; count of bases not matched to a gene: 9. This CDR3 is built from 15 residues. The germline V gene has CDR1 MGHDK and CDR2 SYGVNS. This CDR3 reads CASSANQGASEKLFF. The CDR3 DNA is TGTGCCAGCAGTGCTAATCAGGGGGCCAGCGAAAAACTGTTTTTT. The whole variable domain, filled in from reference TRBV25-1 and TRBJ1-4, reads EADIYQTPRYLVIGTGKKITLECSQTMGHDKMYWYQQDPGMELHLIHYSYGVNSTEKGDLSSESTVSRIRTEHFPLTLESARPSHTSQYLCASSANQGASEKLFFGSGTQLSVL.

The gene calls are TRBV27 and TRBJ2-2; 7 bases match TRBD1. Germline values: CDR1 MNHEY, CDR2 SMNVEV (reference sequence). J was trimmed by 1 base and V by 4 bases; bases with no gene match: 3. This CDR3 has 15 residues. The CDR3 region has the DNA TGTGCCAGCAGTTGGGACAGCCTGAACACCGGGGAGCTGTTTTTT. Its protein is CASSWDSLNTGELFF.

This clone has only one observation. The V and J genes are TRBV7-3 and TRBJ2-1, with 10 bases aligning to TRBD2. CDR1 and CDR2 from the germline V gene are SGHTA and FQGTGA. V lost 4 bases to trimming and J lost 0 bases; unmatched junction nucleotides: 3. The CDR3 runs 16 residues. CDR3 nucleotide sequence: TGTGCCAGCAGCTCACCTAGCGGGAGCTCCTACAATGAGCAGTTCTTC. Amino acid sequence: CASSSPSGSSYNEQFF.

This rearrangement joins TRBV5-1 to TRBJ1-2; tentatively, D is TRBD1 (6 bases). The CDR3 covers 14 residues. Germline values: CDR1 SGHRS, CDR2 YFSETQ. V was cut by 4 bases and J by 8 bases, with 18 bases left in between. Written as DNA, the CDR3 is TGCGCCAGCAGCCCGAACAGGGCAACTGACGGCTACACCTTC. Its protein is CASSPNRATDGYTF.

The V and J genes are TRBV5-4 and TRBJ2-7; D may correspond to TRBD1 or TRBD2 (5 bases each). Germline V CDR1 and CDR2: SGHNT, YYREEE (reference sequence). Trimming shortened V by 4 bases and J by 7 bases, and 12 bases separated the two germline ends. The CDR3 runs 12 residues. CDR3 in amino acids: CASSPFWGEQYF. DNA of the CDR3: TGTGCCAGCAGCCCATTTTGGGGGGAGCAGTACTTC. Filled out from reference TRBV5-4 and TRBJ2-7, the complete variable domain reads ETGVTQSPTHLIKTRGQQVTLRCSSQSGHNTVSWYQQALGQGPQFIFQYYREEENGRGNFPPRFSGLQFPNYSSELNVNALELDDSALYLCASSPFWGEQYFGPGTRLTVT.

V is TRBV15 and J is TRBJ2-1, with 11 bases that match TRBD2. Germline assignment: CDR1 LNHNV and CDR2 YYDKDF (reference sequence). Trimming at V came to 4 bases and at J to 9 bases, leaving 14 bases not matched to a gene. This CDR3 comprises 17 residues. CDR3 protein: CATSTKKTSGAWGEQFF. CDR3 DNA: TGTGCCACCAGCACTAAAAAGACTAGCGGGGCTTGGGGTGAGCAGTTCTTC. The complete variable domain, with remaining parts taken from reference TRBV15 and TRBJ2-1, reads DAMVIQNPRYQVTQFGKPVTLSCSQTLNHNVMYWYQQKSSQAPKLLFHYYDKDFNNEADTPDNFQSRRPNTSFCFLDIRSPGLGDTAMYLCATSTKKTSGAWGEQFFGPGTRLTVL.

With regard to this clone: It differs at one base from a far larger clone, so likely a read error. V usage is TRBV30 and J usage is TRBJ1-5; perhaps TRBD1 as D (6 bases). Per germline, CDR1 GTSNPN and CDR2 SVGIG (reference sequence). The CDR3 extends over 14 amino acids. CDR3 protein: CAWPPGHSNQPRHF. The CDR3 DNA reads TGTGCCTGGCCTCCGGGACATAGCAATCAGCCCCGGCATTTT.

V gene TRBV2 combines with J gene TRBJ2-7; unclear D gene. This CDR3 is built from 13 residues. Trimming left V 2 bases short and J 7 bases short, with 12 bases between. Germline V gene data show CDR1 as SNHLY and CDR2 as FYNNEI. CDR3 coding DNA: TGTGCCAGCAGTGAATATGCTCGCAAGGAGCAGTACTTC. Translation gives CASSEYARKEQYF.

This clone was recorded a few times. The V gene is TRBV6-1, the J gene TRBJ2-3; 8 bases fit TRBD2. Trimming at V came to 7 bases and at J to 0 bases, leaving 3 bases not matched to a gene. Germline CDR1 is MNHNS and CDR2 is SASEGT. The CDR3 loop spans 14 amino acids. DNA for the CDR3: TGTGCCAGCACCCAGCGGGAGAGCACAGATACGCAGTATTTT. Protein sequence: CASTQRESTDTQYF.

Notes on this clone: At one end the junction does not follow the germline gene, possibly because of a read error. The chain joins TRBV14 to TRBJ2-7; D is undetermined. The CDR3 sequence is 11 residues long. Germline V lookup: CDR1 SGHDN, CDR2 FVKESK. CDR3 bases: TGTGCCAGCAGCCAAGACTGGCGGACGTCCTTC. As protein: CASSQDWRTSF.

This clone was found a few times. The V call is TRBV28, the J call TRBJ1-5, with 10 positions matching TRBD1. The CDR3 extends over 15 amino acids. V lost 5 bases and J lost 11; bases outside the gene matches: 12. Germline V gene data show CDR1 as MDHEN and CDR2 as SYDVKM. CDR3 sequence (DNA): TGTGCCAGCAGTAGACAGGGGGCCTCCCCTGGGACCCAGCATTTT. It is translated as CASSRQGASPGTQHF.

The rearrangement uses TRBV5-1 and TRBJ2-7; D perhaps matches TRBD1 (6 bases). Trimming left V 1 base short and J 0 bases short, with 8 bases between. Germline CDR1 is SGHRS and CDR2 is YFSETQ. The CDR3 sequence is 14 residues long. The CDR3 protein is CASSLTGPSYEQYF. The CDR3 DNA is TGCGCCAGCAGCTTGACAGGGCCCTCCTACGAGCAGTACTTC. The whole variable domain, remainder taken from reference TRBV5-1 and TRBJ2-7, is KAGVTQTPRYLIKTRGQQVTLSCSPISGHRSVSWYQQTPGQGLQFLFEYFSETQRNKGNFPGRFSGRQFSNSRSEMNVSTLELGDSALYLCASSLTGPSYEQYFGPGTRLTVT.